These 23 T cell receptor beta chains share one sample of origin, sequenced in a study of PD-1 blockade in classical Hodgkin lymphoma. Using immunoSEQ multiplex PCR, the repertoire was profiled, and TCRdb retains in-frame clones only, with some absent. The sample yields some 30,000 clones, 75% to 90% seen once. Time point of the sample: cycle 4 day 1 (C4D1), after five to seven weeks of nivolumab. Each patient experienced a relapse that followed autologous stem cell transplantation, and brentuximab vedotin exposure varied. Negative magnetic selection isolated CD4+ T cells from thawed PBMCs. The sequencing here drew on CD4+ T cells from blood, taken before the fourth cycle of nivolumab. Receptor source: a human donor with classical Hodgkin lymphoma.

The chain carries TRBV4-3 and TRBJ2-1; TRBD2 matches 10 bases. There are 19 residues in the CDR3. The V and J ends lost 1 base and 6 bases, in that order; junction bases with no gene match: 15. In germline, CDR1 is LGHNA, CDR2 YSLEER. CDR3 sequence: CASSQAITSVAGGANEQFF. DNA for the CDR3: TGCGCCAGCAGCCAAGCAATCACTAGTGTAGCGGGAGGAGCCAATGAGCAGTTCTTC.

The V gene is TRBV2, the J gene TRBJ2-5; the D is unclear. The germline V gene has CDR1 SNHLY and CDR2 FYNNEI. This CDR3 region has 14 residues. Trimming took off 2 bases at V and 9 bases at J, with 16 bases between the two ends. Written as DNA, the CDR3 is TGTGCCAGCAGTGAACCCGCCTTTCCAATGGCCCAGTACTTC. It codes for CASSEPAFPMAQYF. The full variable domain, rest sourced from reference TRBV2 and TRBJ2-5, is EPEVTQTPSHQVTQMGQEVILRCVPISNHLYFYWYRQILGQKVEFLVSFYNNEISEKSEIFDDQFSVERPDGSNFTLKIRSTKLEDSAMYFCASSEPAFPMAQYFGPGTRLLVL.

V gene TRBV15 combines with J gene TRBJ2-5; D ambiguous. CDR1 is LNHNV and CDR2 is YYDKDF in the germline V gene (reference sequence). V shed 0 bases and J shed 3 bases, with 5 bases lying between them. CDR3 size: 13 residues. The CDR3 nucleotides read TGTGCCACCAGCAGAGACCCCAAAGAGACCCAGTACTTC. Its translation is CATSRDPKETQYF.

The genes are TRBV6-1 and TRBJ2-2; the D is unclear. CDR1 is MNHNS and CDR2 is SASEGT in the germline V gene. V lost 6 bases, J lost 5 bases, and 13 bases lay in between. The CDR3 loop spans 14 amino acids. CDR3 sequence (DNA): TGTGCCAGCAGGGCCACCTTGGGGACCGGGGAGCTGTTTTTT. The encoded protein is CASRATLGTGELFF.

This clone was counted only a few times. The gene calls are TRBV28 and TRBJ1-5; a weak D match, TRBD1 (5 bases). V dropped 2 bases and J dropped 7 bases, with 9 bases sitting between them. Germline assignment: CDR1 MDHEN and CDR2 SYDVKM. The CDR3 loop spans 13 amino acids. DNA for the CDR3: TGTGCCAGCAGTTTACGGGGCGGGCAGCCCCAGCATTTT. This codes for CASSLRGGQPQHF.

This rearrangement joins TRBV2 to TRBJ2-3, with TRBD2 identical over 9 bases. CDR1 and CDR2 (germline): SNHLY, FYNNEI. The CDR3 runs to 16 residues. The ends lost 3 bases at V and 5 bases at J; junction bases unmatched: 9. The DNA of the CDR3 is TGTGCCAGCAGTGAGGCTAGCGGGACGGGTAGAGATACGCAGTATTTT. Protein: CASSEASGTGRDTQYF.

The rearrangement joins TRBV9 to TRBJ2-7; 11 bases line up with TRBD2. The CDR3 runs to 15 residues. Germline lookup yields CDR1 SGDLS and CDR2 YYNGEE. The J segment lost 7 bases and the V segment lost 2 bases, leaving 8 bases of the junction unmatched. The CDR3 loop is CASSVISGRAEEQYF. The CDR3, as DNA: TGTGCCAGCAGCGTGATTAGCGGGAGGGCCGAGGAGCAGTACTTC.

This rearrangement joins TRBV6-1 to TRBJ1-4; 10 bases are shared with TRBD1. V trimming: 6 bases; J trimming: 7 bases; junction bases outside the gene matches: 2. Germline V lookup: CDR1 MNHNS, CDR2 SASEGT. CDR3 length equals 13 residues. CDR3 sequence reads: CASRGTGVEKLFF. CDR3 sequence (DNA): TGTGCCAGCAGGGGGACAGGGGTTGAAAAACTGTTTTTT.

This chain links TRBV28 with TRBJ1-4, with a weak D call TRBD1 (5 bases). CDR1 is MDHEN, CDR2 SYDVKM, per germline. The germline V and J ends were trimmed by 5 bases and 7 bases, with 14 bases remaining between them. This CDR3 has 14 residues. The DNA for the CDR3 is TGTGCCAGCAGTCGTCAGGGTCGCGGTGAAAAACTGTTTTTT. Translating gives CASSRQGRGEKLFF.

Within the sample, this clone is medium-sized. This chain connects TRBV13 to TRBJ2-3; D assignment may be TRBD1 or TRBD2 (5 bases each). The V gene's germline CDR1 is PRHDT and CDR2 FYEKMQ (reference sequence). The V end lost 1 base, the J end lost 6 bases, and 17 bases lay between the germline ends. This CDR3 is built from 16 residues. CDR3 DNA sequence: TGTGCCAGCAGCTTAGCTTCTAGTTGGGGGTCCGATACGCAGTATTTT. Its protein is CASSLASSWGSDTQYF. Using reference TRBV13 and TRBJ2-3 for the parts outside the CDR3, the full variable domain is AAGVIQSPRHLIKEKRETATLKCYPIPRHDTVYWYQQGPGQDPQFLISFYEKMQSDKGSIPDRFSAQQFSDYHSELNMSSLELGDSALYFCASSLASSWGSDTQYFGPGTRLTVL.

The chain combines TRBV7-8 with TRBJ2-6; D remains ambiguous. Germline V gives CDR1 SGHVS, CDR2 FQNEAQ. The CDR3 is 15 amino acids. Trimming took 1 base from V and 3 from J, leaving 7 bases between them. CDR3 DNA: TGTGCCAGCAGCTTAGGGAGTGGTGGGGCCAACGTCCTGACTTTC. Its translation: CASSLGSGGANVLTF. The full variable domain, its missing parts supplied by reference TRBV7-8 and TRBJ2-6, is GAGVSQSPRYKVAKRGQDVALRCDPISGHVSLFWYQQALGQGPEFLTYFQNEAQLDKSGLPSDRFFAERPEGSVSTLKIQRTQQEDSAVYLCASSLGSGGANVLTFGAGSRLTVL.

This chain joins TRBV28 and TRBJ1-5; D is unresolved. CDR3 length: 18 residues. CDR1 and CDR2 from the germline V gene are MDHEN and SYDVKM. Trimming removed 3 bases at V and 3 bases at J, with 21 bases between. The CDR3 protein is CASSFEREEAGFNQPQHF. CDR3 DNA sequence: TGTGCCAGCAGTTTTGAGCGGGAAGAGGCAGGATTCAATCAGCCCCAGCATTTT.

The chain recombines TRBV7-2 with TRBJ2-4, with D possibly being TRBD2 (5 bases). There are 16 residues in the CDR3. Per germline, CDR1 SGHTA and CDR2 FQGNSA. The V end lost 6 bases, the J end lost 0 bases, and 15 bases lay between the germline ends. CDR3 region: CASRPPEGIAKNIQYF. In nucleotides, the CDR3 is TGTGCCAGCAGACCTCCAGAGGGCATAGCCAAAAACATTCAGTACTTC.

The chain links TRBV2 to TRBJ2-3; 8 nucleotides align to TRBD2. Per the germline V gene, CDR1 is SNHLY and CDR2 is FYNNEI. The CDR3 totals 15 residues. V gave up 9 bases and J gave up 1 base; unmatched junction bases: 9. This chain's CDR3 is CASSPRAGGTDTQYF. As DNA, the CDR3 is TGTGCCAGTTCTCCTCGAGCGGGAGGCACAGATACGCAGTATTTT.

This clone showed up just once. This sequence joins TRBV5-1 and TRBJ2-7; no definite D call. The CDR3 is made up of 13 amino acids. Germline assignment: CDR1 SGHRS and CDR2 YFSETQ. Trimming removed 6 bases from V and 3 bases from J, with 13 bases in between. The CDR3 here is CASKTGPDYEQYF. In DNA form, the CDR3 reads TGCGCCAGCAAAACGGGCCCCGACTACGAGCAGTACTTC.

The chain employs TRBV18 and TRBJ2-3; D is ambiguous. This CDR3 comprises 16 residues. The germline gives CDR1 KGHSH, CDR2 LQKENI. The V and J ends lost 0 bases and 1 base respectively, with 11 bases between them. CDR3 loop: CASSPPAMGGTDTQYF. In nucleotides, the CDR3 is TGTGCCAGCTCACCACCCGCTATGGGTGGCACAGATACGCAGTATTTT.

The sample holds a few counts of this clone. The chain carries TRBV2 and TRBJ2-1, with 9 bases lining up with TRBD2. Trimming at V came to 6 bases and at J to 2 bases, leaving 5 bases not matched to a gene. Germline CDR1 and CDR2: SNHLY and FYNNEI. CDR3 size: 15 residues. CDR3: CASRISGGPYNEQFF. The CDR3 DNA reads as TGTGCCAGCAGAATTAGCGGGGGCCCCTACAATGAGCAGTTCTTC.

The chain employs TRBV2 and TRBJ1-5; D not certain. The V and J ends lost 6 bases and 0 bases respectively, with 9 bases between them. CDR3 length: 14 amino acids. CDR1 and CDR2 (germline): SNHLY, FYNNEI. The CDR3 region has the DNA TGTGCCAGCAGCCCAAGGTATAGCAATCAGCCCCAGCATTTT. Protein sequence: CASSPRYSNQPQHF. Using reference TRBV2 and TRBJ1-5 for the parts outside the CDR3, the full variable domain is EPEVTQTPSHQVTQMGQEVILRCVPISNHLYFYWYRQILGQKVEFLVSFYNNEISEKSEIFDDQFSVERPDGSNFTLKIRSTKLEDSAMYFCASSPRYSNQPQHFGDGTRLSIL.

V usage is TRBV7-2 and J usage is TRBJ2-5; 8 bases line up with TRBD2. The V segment lost 2 bases and the J segment 5 bases; nucleotides outside the gene matches: 7. CDR3 length: 15 residues. In germline, CDR1 is SGHTA, CDR2 FQGNSA. The CDR3 DNA is TGTGCCAGCAGCTTACCGGGAGGGTCCCGCGAGACCCAGTACTTC. Amino acids: CASSLPGGSRETQYF.

The J gene is TRBJ2-1, the V gene TRBV5-4, with 7 bases matching TRBD2. The CDR3 runs to 14 residues. The germline V gene has CDR1 SGHNT and CDR2 YYREEE (reference sequence). Trimming took 4 bases from V and 3 from J; bases not matched to a gene: 4. The CDR3 sequence: CASSPGGHYNEQFF. The CDR3 DNA sequence: TGTGCCAGCAGCCCGGGAGGCCACTACAATGAGCAGTTCTTC.

This clone was seen a few times. Other DNA variants within this sample encode the same CDR3. The chain recombines TRBV6-5 with TRBJ1-1; D is perhaps TRBD1 (6 bases). V was trimmed by 5 bases and J by 4 bases, leaving 11 bases between them. Germline lookup yields CDR1 MNHEY and CDR2 SVGAGI. The CDR3 contains 13 residues. CDR3 sequence: CASSQQGTTEAFF. CDR3 nucleotides: TGTGCCAGCAGTCAGCAGGGGACCACTGAAGCTTTCTTT.

This chain connects TRBV27 to TRBJ2-7; D remains unclear. This CDR3 comprises 17 residues. Germline CDR1 is MNHEY and CDR2 is SMNVEV (reference sequence). The V and J ends lost 5 bases and 4 bases respectively, with 24 bases between them. CDR3 region: CASSRLIGRSLLYEQYF. The CDR3 DNA is TGTGCCAGCAGTCGACTTATAGGCCGATCCCTCCTTTACGAGCAGTACTTC.

The chain has TRBV11-2 and TRBJ1-2; tentative D call: TRBD1 (6 bases). V was clipped by 4 bases and J by 8 bases, with 20 bases between them. Per the germline V gene, CDR1 is SGHAT and CDR2 is FQNNGV. The CDR3 runs to 15 residues. In nucleotides, the CDR3 is TGTGCCAGCAGCTCTACTGACAGGAGGGTGTGGGGCTACACCTTC. Translating it yields CASSSTDRRVWGYTF.